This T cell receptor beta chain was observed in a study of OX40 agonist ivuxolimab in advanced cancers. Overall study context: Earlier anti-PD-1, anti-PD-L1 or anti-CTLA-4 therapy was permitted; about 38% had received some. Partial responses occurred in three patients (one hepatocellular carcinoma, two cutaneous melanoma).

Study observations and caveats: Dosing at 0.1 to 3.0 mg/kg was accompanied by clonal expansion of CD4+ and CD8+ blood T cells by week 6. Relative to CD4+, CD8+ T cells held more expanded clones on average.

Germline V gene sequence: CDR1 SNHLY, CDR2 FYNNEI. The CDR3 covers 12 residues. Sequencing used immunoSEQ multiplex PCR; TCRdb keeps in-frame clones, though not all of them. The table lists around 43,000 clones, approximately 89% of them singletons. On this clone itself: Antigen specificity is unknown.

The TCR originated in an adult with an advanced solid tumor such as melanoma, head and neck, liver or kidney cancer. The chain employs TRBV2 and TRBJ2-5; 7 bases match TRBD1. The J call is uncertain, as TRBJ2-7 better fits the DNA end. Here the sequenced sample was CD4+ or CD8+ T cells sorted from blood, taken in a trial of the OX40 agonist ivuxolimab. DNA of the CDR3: TGTGCCAAACGGGACAGCACCTACGAGCAGTACTTC. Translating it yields CAKRDSTYEQYF.